This T cell receptor (beta chain) comes out of a study of cytomegalovirus exposure and HLA in healthy donors. Points from the study as a whole: Three CMV-associated chains proved CMV antigen-specific in vitro. According to the study, 160 or so TCR beta chains were cytomegalovirus-associated.

TCRdb keeps only in-frame clones here, not all; method: immunoSEQ multiplex PCR. The sample contains fewer than 120,000 clones, 88% of which appear only once. Points on this clone: Its antigen is not identified.

Germline V gene sequence: CDR1 LGHNA, CDR2 YSLEER. This CDR3 comprises 15 residues. V lost 0 bases and J lost 7, with 15 bases in between. The donors were members of the roughly 120-subject validation cohort (separate from the roughly 700-subject first cohort). The sample comprised PBMCs. This TCR was sampled from a woman aged 25 to 39 in good health and CMV-seropositive. This chain uses TRBV4-3 with TRBJ1-2, with unresolved D. For the CDR3, the DNA is TGCGCCAGCAGCCAAGATGGAGGGTCCCTAGGTGGCTACACCTTC. It yields the protein CASSQDGGSLGGYTF.